The following is a T cell receptor (beta chain) sequence with its context. The antigen is unknown. The sample belongs to a study of cytomegalovirus exposure and HLA in healthy donors. Findings and caveats of the study: With later analysis, a missense DCLRE1C variant became linked to TCR beta V- and J-gene trimming. Cytomegalovirus association was assigned to about 150 TCR beta chains.

The PCR contained 60 Vbeta and 13 Jbeta primers. Here immunoSEQ multiplex PCR was the method, and the copy in TCRdb shows in-frame clones only, minus some. The table records tens of thousands of clones, roughly three quarters of them present only once. V lost 2 bases and J lost 0, with 7 bases in between. The CDR3 length is 14 residues. In germline, CDR1 is LNHDA, CDR2 SQIVND (reference sequence). The sequencing sample was made of PBMCs. The chain employs TRBV19 and TRBJ1-2; no definite D call. This TCR came from a woman in her twenties or thirties in good health and CMV-seronegative. CDR3 DNA sequence: TGTGCCAGTAGTATAAGAGTCCCTAACTATGGCTACACCTTC. It encodes CASSIRVPNYGYTF.